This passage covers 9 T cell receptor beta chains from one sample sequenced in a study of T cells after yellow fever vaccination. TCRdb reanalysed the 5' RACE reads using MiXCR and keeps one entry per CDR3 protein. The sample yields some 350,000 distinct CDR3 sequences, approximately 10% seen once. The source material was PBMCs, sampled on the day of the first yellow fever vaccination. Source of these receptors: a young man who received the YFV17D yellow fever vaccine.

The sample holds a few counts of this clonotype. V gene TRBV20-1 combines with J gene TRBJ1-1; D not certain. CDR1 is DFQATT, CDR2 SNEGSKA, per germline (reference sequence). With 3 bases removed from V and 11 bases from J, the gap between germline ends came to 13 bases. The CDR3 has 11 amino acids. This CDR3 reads CSASSTTEAFF. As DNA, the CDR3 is TGCAGTGCTAGTTCGACTACGGAGGCTTTCTTT.

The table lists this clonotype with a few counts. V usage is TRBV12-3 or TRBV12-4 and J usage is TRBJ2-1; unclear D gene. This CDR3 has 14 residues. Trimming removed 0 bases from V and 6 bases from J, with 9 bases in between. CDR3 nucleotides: TGTGCCAGCAGTTTAGCGGTCTCGGGCAATGAGCAGTTCTTC. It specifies CASSLAVSGNEQFF.

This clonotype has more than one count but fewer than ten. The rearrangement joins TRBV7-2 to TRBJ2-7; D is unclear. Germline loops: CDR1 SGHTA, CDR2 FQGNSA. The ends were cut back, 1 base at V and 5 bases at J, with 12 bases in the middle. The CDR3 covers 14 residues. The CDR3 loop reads CASSLGSNRHEQYF. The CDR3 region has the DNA TGTGCCAGCAGCTTAGGGTCGAACAGACACGAGCAGTACTTC. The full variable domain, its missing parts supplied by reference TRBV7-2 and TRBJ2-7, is GAGVSQSPSNKVTEKGKDVELRCDPISGHTALYWYRQSLGQGLEFLIYFQGNSAPDKSGLPSDRFSAERTGGSVSTLTIQRTQQEDSAVYLCASSLGSNRHEQYFGPGTRLTVT.

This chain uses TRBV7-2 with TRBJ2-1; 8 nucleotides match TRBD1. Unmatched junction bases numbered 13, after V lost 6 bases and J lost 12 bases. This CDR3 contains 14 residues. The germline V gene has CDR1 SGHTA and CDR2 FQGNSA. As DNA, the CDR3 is TGTGCCAGCAGTTTGGACAGGGAATGGGCGAGGCAGTTCTTC. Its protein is CASSLDREWARQFF.

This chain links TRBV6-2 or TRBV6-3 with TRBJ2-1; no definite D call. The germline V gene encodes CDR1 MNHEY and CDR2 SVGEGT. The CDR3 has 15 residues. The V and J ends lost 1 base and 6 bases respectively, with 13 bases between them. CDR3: CASSYFASTRNEQFF. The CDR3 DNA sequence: TGTGCCAGCAGTTACTTTGCGTCAACGCGCAATGAGCAGTTCTTC.

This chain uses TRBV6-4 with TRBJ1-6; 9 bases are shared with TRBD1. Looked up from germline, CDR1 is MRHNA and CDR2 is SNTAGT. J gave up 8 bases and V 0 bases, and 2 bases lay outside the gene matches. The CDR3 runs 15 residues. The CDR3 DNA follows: TGTGCCAGCAGTGACTCTGGGACAGGGCATTCACCCCTCCACTTT. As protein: CASSDSGTGHSPLHF.

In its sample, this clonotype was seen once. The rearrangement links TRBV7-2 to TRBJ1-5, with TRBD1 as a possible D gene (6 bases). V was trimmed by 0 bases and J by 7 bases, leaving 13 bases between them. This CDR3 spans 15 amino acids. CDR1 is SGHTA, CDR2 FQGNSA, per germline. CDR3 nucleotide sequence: TGTGCCAGCAGCTTAGCGGGCGCACAGGGCCAGCCCCAGCATTTT. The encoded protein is CASSLAGAQGQPQHF.

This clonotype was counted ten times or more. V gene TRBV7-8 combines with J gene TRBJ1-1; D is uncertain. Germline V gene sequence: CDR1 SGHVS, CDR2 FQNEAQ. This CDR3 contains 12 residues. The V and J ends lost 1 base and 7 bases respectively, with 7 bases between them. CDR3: CASSLGPIEAFF. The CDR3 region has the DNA TGTGCCAGCAGCTTAGGCCCCATTGAAGCTTTCTTT.

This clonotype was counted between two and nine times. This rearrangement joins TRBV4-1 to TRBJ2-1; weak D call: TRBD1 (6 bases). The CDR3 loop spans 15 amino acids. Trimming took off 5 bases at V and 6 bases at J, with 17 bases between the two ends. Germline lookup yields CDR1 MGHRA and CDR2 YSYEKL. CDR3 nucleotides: TGCGCCAGCAGCGTCCGGGACAAGGTGGTCAATGAGCAGTTCTTC. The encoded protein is CASSVRDKVVNEQFF.